The rows below give T cell receptor beta chains drawn from one sample of a study of cytomegalovirus exposure and HLA in healthy donors. Some clones are missing from TCRdb's copy, which holds only in-frame ones; the method was immunoSEQ multiplex PCR. Seen here are some 200,000 clones, 65% to 90% observed once, and the top ten hold 6.3%. Specimen: PBMCs. The receptor source for this set is a man between 35 and 55 years old in good health and CMV-seropositive. The CDR3 runs from the conserved cysteine through the conserved F or W. D genes are given only for firm matches. Not all rows give a size; the values are once, few, many and, for expanded clones, a class.

j_call: TRBJ2-3
d_call: TRBD2
v_call: TRBV5-1
clone_size: -
cdr3_length: 15
cdr3_aa: CASSLLAGGTDTQYF
cdr3_nt: TGCGCCAGCAGCTTACTAGCGGGGGGGACAGATACGCAGTATTTT

j_call: TRBJ2-7
d_call: -
v_call: TRBV9
clone_size: -
cdr3_length: 17
cdr3_aa: CASSLRGSGISSYEQYF
cdr3_nt: TGTGCCAGCAGCCTTAGAGGCTCGGGGATTAGCTCCTACGAGCAGTACTTC

j_call: TRBJ1-5
d_call: -
v_call: TRBV5-1
clone_size: -
cdr3_length: 15
cdr3_aa: CASSLEGRGNQPQHF
cdr3_nt: TGCGCCAGCAGCTTAGAGGGAAGGGGCAATCAGCCCCAGCATTTT

j_call: TRBJ1-4
d_call: -
v_call: TRBV27
clone_size: -
cdr3_length: 14
cdr3_aa: CASRPTGGYEKLFF
cdr3_nt: TGTGCCAGCAGGCCGACCGGGGGTTATGAAAAACTGTTTTTT

j_call: TRBJ2-7
d_call: TRBD1
v_call: TRBV27
clone_size: -
cdr3_length: 15
cdr3_aa: CASRDLGQGTYEQYF
cdr3_nt: TGTGCCAGCAGGGACCTGGGACAGGGGACCTACGAGCAGTACTTC

j_call: TRBJ2-1
d_call: TRBD2
v_call: TRBV7-2
clone_size: -
cdr3_length: 13
cdr3_aa: CASSWLAGWEQFF
cdr3_nt: TGTGCCAGCAGTTGGCTAGCGGGGTGGGAGCAGTTCTTC

j_call: TRBJ2-5
d_call: -
v_call: TRBV7-3
clone_size: -
cdr3_length: 14
cdr3_aa: CASSLSGGEETQYF
cdr3_nt: TGTGCCAGCAGCTTAAGCGGGGGCGAGGAGACCCAGTACTTC

j_call: TRBJ2-5
d_call: TRBD1
v_call: TRBV9
clone_size: -
cdr3_length: 15
cdr3_aa: CASSVGDRGQETQYF
cdr3_nt: TGTGCCAGCAGCGTAGGAGACAGGGGGCAAGAGACCCAGTACTTC

j_call: TRBJ2-7
d_call: -
v_call: TRBV7-9
clone_size: once
cdr3_length: 14
cdr3_aa: CASSLVAGTYEQYF
cdr3_nt: TGTGCCAGCAGCTTAGTGGCGGGTACCTACGAGCAGTACTTC

j_call: TRBJ1-5
d_call: -
v_call: TRBV9
clone_size: -
cdr3_length: 14
cdr3_aa: CASSEQGGNQPQHF
cdr3_nt: TGTGCCAGCAGCGAACAGGGCGGCAATCAGCCCCAGCATTTT

j_call: TRBJ2-7
d_call: TRBD1
v_call: TRBV27
clone_size: -
cdr3_length: 14
cdr3_aa: CASSFGTGGNEQYF
cdr3_nt: TGTGCCAGCAGTTTCGGGACAGGGGGTAACGAGCAGTACTTC

j_call: TRBJ2-2
d_call: TRBD1
v_call: TRBV19
clone_size: -
cdr3_length: 13
cdr3_aa: CASGTGVTGELFF
cdr3_nt: TGTGCCAGCGGGACAGGGGTCACCGGGGAGCTGTTTTTT

j_call: TRBJ2-6
d_call: -
v_call: TRBV10-3
clone_size: -
cdr3_length: 15
cdr3_aa: CAVSTGSTGANVLTF
cdr3_nt: TGTGCCGTGTCTACAGGGTCAACAGGGGCCAACGTCCTGACTTTC

j_call: TRBJ2-7
d_call: -
v_call: TRBV9
clone_size: -
cdr3_length: 14
cdr3_aa: CASSVGGRGYEQYF
cdr3_nt: TGTGCCAGCAGCGTAGGGGGTCGGGGGTACGAGCAGTACTTC

j_call: TRBJ1-3
d_call: TRBD1
v_call: TRBV7-2
clone_size: -
cdr3_length: 19
cdr3_aa: CASSLAGQATHRTGNTIYF
cdr3_nt: TGTGCCAGCAGCTTAGCGGGACAGGCCACGCATCGGACAGGAAACACCATATATTTT

j_call: TRBJ2-7
d_call: -
v_call: TRBV28
clone_size: -
cdr3_length: 13
cdr3_aa: CASSSTESYEQYF
cdr3_nt: TGTGCCAGCAGTTCCACAGAGAGCTACGAGCAGTACTTC

j_call: TRBJ2-3
d_call: -
v_call: TRBV7-2
clone_size: -
cdr3_length: 15
cdr3_aa: CASSLGGQVTDTQYF
cdr3_nt: TGTGCCAGCAGCTTAGGGGGACAAGTCACAGATACGCAGTATTTT

j_call: TRBJ2-3
d_call: TRBD1
v_call: TRBV7-9
clone_size: -
cdr3_length: 15
cdr3_aa: CASSYGTGATDTQYF
cdr3_nt: TGTGCCAGCAGCTACGGGACAGGGGCCACAGATACGCAGTATTTT

j_call: TRBJ2-5
d_call: TRBD2
v_call: TRBV5-4
clone_size: once
cdr3_length: 16
cdr3_aa: CASSLLTSGGQETQYF
cdr3_nt: TGTGCCAGCAGCTTGCTCACTAGCGGGGGACAAGAGACCCAGTACTTC

j_call: TRBJ1-2
d_call: -
v_call: TRBV5-6
clone_size: -
cdr3_length: 15
cdr3_aa: CASSPTGSTWYGYTF
cdr3_nt: TGTGCCAGCAGCCCCACAGGGTCTACCTGGTATGGCTACACCTTC

j_call: TRBJ1-6
d_call: -
v_call: TRBV18
clone_size: -
cdr3_length: 15
cdr3_aa: CASSPPEGEVSPLHF
cdr3_nt: TGTGCCAGCTCACCACCCGAGGGGGAAGTTTCACCCCTCCACTTT

j_call: TRBJ2-5
d_call: -
v_call: TRBV7-7
clone_size: -
cdr3_length: 14
cdr3_aa: CASSPQGIGETQYF
cdr3_nt: TGTGCTAGCAGCCCCCAGGGGATCGGAGAGACCCAGTACTTC

j_call: TRBJ2-7
d_call: -
v_call: TRBV6-5
clone_size: -
cdr3_length: 13
cdr3_aa: CATGGPPVVEQYF
cdr3_nt: TGTGCCACCGGGGGGCCCCCTGTCGTCGAGCAGTACTTC

j_call: TRBJ1-4
d_call: -
v_call: TRBV7-2
clone_size: -
cdr3_length: 14
cdr3_aa: CASSRGTLNEKLFF
cdr3_nt: TGTGCCAGCAGCCGCGGGACCCTTAATGAAAAACTGTTTTTT

j_call: TRBJ2-7
d_call: -
v_call: TRBV4-1
clone_size: few
cdr3_length: 14
cdr3_aa: CASSQDLGPWEQYF
cdr3_nt: TGCGCCAGCAGCCAAGATCTGGGGCCTTGGGAGCAGTACTTC

j_call: TRBJ2-5
d_call: TRBD2
v_call: TRBV6-6
clone_size: -
cdr3_length: 14
cdr3_aa: CASGKRGAQETQYF
cdr3_nt: TGTGCCAGCGGAAAGCGGGGGGCCCAAGAGACCCAGTACTTC

j_call: TRBJ2-5
d_call: TRBD1
v_call: TRBV30
clone_size: -
cdr3_length: 15
cdr3_aa: CAWSPGTGTQETQYF
cdr3_nt: TGTGCCTGGAGTCCGGGGACAGGGACACAAGAGACCCAGTACTTC

j_call: TRBJ2-6
d_call: -
v_call: TRBV27
clone_size: few
cdr3_length: 15
cdr3_aa: CASSITGGVANVLTF
cdr3_nt: TGTGCCAGCAGTATTACAGGCGGTGTTGCCAACGTCCTGACTTTC

j_call: TRBJ2-2
d_call: TRBD1
v_call: TRBV7-6
clone_size: -
cdr3_length: 16
cdr3_aa: CASSKEGTGRLGELFF
cdr3_nt: TGTGCCAGCAGCAAAGAGGGGACAGGGAGACTCGGGGAGCTGTTTTTT

j_call: TRBJ1-6
d_call: -
v_call: TRBV5-1
clone_size: few
cdr3_length: 15
cdr3_aa: CASSSTLSYNSPLHF
cdr3_nt: TGCGCCAGCAGCTCGACACTCTCCTATAATTCACCCCTCCACTTT

j_call: TRBJ2-7
d_call: -
v_call: TRBV14
clone_size: -
cdr3_length: 17
cdr3_aa: CASSQEGRLGPRGEQYF
cdr3_nt: TGTGCCAGCAGCCAAGAAGGTCGTTTAGGACCGCGGGGCGAGCAGTACTTC

j_call: TRBJ1-2
d_call: -
v_call: TRBV21-1
clone_size: few
cdr3_length: 14
cdr3_aa: CASSKRGQNYGYTF
cdr3_nt: TGTGCCAGCAGCAAGAGAGGGCAGAACTATGGCTACACCTTC

j_call: TRBJ2-5
d_call: TRBD1
v_call: TRBV9
clone_size: -
cdr3_length: 15
cdr3_aa: CASSVGQGTQETQYF
cdr3_nt: TGTGCCAGCAGCGTAGGACAGGGGACTCAAGAGACCCAGTACTTC

j_call: TRBJ1-2
d_call: -
v_call: TRBV6-5
clone_size: -
cdr3_length: 15
cdr3_aa: CASSYSRGANYGYTF
cdr3_nt: TGTGCCAGCAGTTATAGCAGGGGAGCTAACTATGGCTACACCTTC

j_call: TRBJ2-1
d_call: TRBD1
v_call: TRBV7-9
clone_size: -
cdr3_length: 15
cdr3_aa: CASSKPGTGNNEQFF
cdr3_nt: TGTGCCAGCAGCAAACCCGGGACAGGGAACAATGAGCAGTTCTTC

j_call: TRBJ1-5
d_call: TRBD1
v_call: TRBV28
clone_size: -
cdr3_length: 14
cdr3_aa: CASRATGANQPQHF
cdr3_nt: TGTGCCAGCAGAGCAACAGGGGCCAATCAGCCCCAGCATTTT

j_call: TRBJ1-1
d_call: -
v_call: TRBV7-9
clone_size: -
cdr3_length: 15
cdr3_aa: CSSSLVLGGATEAFF
cdr3_nt: TGTTCCAGCAGCTTAGTGTTGGGGGGGGCCACTGAAGCTTTCTTT

j_call: TRBJ2-2
d_call: TRBD1
v_call: TRBV5-6
clone_size: -
cdr3_length: 14
cdr3_aa: CASRQTGGSGELFF
cdr3_nt: TGTGCCAGCAGACAGACAGGGGGCTCCGGGGAGCTGTTTTTT

j_call: TRBJ2-1
d_call: -
v_call: TRBV7-2
clone_size: -
cdr3_length: 18
cdr3_aa: CASSLDRVRRSSYNEQFF
cdr3_nt: TGTGCCAGCAGCTTAGACAGGGTTAGAAGAAGCTCCTACAATGAGCAGTTCTTC

j_call: TRBJ2-7
d_call: -
v_call: TRBV6-5
clone_size: -
cdr3_length: 14
cdr3_aa: CASRDHRDTYEQYF
cdr3_nt: TGTGCCAGCAGAGATCACAGGGATACCTACGAGCAGTACTTC

j_call: TRBJ1-4
d_call: TRBD1
v_call: TRBV28
clone_size: -
cdr3_length: 15
cdr3_aa: CASTEHEQGSEKLFF
cdr3_nt: TGTGCCAGCACTGAACACGAACAGGGGAGCGAAAAACTGTTTTTT

j_call: TRBJ1-2
d_call: -
v_call: TRBV5-1
clone_size: few
cdr3_length: 17
cdr3_aa: CASSSLETQGYDYGYTF
cdr3_nt: TGCGCCAGCAGCTCACTAGAAACACAGGGTTACGACTATGGCTACACCTTC

j_call: TRBJ2-7
d_call: TRBD2
v_call: TRBV13
clone_size: -
cdr3_length: 15
cdr3_aa: CASSQSGGPTYEQYF
cdr3_nt: TGTGCCAGCAGCCAGAGCGGGGGCCCAACCTACGAGCAGTACTTC

j_call: TRBJ1-5
d_call: TRBD1
v_call: TRBV4-2
clone_size: few
cdr3_length: 17
cdr3_aa: CASSQDQVGQGNQPQHF
cdr3_nt: TGTGCCAGCAGCCAAGATCAAGTCGGACAGGGGAATCAGCCCCAGCATTTT

j_call: TRBJ1-5
d_call: TRBD1
v_call: TRBV7-2
clone_size: few
cdr3_length: 16
cdr3_aa: CASSLAGGLSNQPQHF
cdr3_nt: TGTGCCAGCAGCTTAGCAGGGGGCCTCAGCAATCAGCCCCAGCATTTT

j_call: TRBJ2-2
d_call: TRBD1
v_call: TRBV5-1
clone_size: -
cdr3_length: 14
cdr3_aa: CASRQGIITGELFF
cdr3_nt: TGCGCCAGCAGACAGGGGATCATCACCGGGGAGCTGTTTTTT

j_call: TRBJ2-7
d_call: -
v_call: TRBV6-5
clone_size: -
cdr3_length: 13
cdr3_aa: CASVGRTTYEQYF
cdr3_nt: TGTGCCAGCGTGGGGAGGACAACCTACGAGCAGTACTTC

j_call: TRBJ2-7
d_call: -
v_call: TRBV6-1
clone_size: -
cdr3_length: 13
cdr3_aa: CASRPLGGIEQYF
cdr3_nt: TGTGCCAGCAGACCCCTCGGGGGTATCGAGCAGTACTTC

j_call: TRBJ2-4
d_call: -
v_call: TRBV7-6
clone_size: -
cdr3_length: 14
cdr3_aa: CASSLGGPGNIQYF
cdr3_nt: TGTGCCAGCAGCTTAGGGGGGCCCGGGAACATTCAGTACTTC

j_call: TRBJ2-7
d_call: -
v_call: TRBV21-1
clone_size: -
cdr3_length: 16
cdr3_aa: CASSNTDRVRVYEQYF
cdr3_nt: TGTGCCAGCAGCAACACCGACAGGGTAAGGGTATACGAGCAGTACTTC